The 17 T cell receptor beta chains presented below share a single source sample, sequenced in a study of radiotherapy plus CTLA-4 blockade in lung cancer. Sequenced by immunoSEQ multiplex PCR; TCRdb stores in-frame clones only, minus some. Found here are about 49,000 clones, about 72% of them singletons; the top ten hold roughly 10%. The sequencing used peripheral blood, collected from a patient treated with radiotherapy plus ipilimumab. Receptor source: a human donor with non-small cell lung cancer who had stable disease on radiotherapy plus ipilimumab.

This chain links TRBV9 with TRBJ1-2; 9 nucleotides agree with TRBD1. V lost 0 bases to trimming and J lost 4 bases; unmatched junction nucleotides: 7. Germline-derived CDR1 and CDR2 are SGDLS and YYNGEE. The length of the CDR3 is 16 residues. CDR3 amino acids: CASSVGSTGGTYGYTF. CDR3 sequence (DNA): TGTGCCAGCAGCGTAGGGTCGACAGGGGGGACCTATGGCTACACCTTC. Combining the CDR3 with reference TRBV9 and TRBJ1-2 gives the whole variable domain DSGVTQTPKHLITATGQRVTLRCSPRSGDLSVYWYQQSLDQGLQFLIQYYNGEERAKGNILERFSAQQFPDLHSELNLSSLELGDSALYFCASSVGSTGGTYGYTFGSGTRLTVV.

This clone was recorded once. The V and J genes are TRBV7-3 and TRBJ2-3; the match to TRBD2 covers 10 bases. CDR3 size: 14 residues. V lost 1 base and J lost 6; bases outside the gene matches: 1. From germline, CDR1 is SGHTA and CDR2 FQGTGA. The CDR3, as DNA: TGTGCCAGCAGCTTAATGGGACTAGCGGATACGCAGTATTTT. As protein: CASSLMGLADTQYF.

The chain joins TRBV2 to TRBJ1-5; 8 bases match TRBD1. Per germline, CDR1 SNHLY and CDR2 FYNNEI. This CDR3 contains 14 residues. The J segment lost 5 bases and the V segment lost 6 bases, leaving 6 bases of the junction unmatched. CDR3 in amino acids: CASRADRGYQPQHF. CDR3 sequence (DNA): TGTGCCAGCAGAGCCGACAGGGGATATCAGCCCCAGCATTTT.

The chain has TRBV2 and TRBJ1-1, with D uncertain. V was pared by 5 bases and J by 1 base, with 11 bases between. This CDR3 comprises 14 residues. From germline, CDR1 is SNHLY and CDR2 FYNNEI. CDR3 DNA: TGTGCCAGCAGTTACCGGACCCCGAACACTGAAGCTTTCTTT. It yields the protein CASSYRTPNTEAFF.

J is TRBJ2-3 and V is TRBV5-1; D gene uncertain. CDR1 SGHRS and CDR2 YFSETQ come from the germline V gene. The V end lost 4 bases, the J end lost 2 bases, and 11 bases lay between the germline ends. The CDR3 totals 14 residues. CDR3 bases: TGCGCCAGCAGCACGTTCCTTCTCACAGATACGCAGTATTTT. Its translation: CASSTFLLTDTQYF.

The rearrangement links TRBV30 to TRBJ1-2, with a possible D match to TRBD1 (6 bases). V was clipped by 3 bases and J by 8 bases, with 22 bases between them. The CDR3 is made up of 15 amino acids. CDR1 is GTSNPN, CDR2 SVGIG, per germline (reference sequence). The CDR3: CAWSATPSGEVGYTF. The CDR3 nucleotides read TGTGCCTGGAGCGCGACCCCTTCAGGGGAGGTGGGCTACACCTTC.

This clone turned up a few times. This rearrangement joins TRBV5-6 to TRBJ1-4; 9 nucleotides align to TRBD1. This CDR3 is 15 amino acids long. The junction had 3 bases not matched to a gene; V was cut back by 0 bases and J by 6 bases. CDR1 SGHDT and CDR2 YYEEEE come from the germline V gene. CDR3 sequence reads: CASSLGTGVYEKLFF. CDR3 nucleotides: TGTGCCAGCAGCTTGGGGACAGGGGTATATGAAAAACTGTTTTTT.

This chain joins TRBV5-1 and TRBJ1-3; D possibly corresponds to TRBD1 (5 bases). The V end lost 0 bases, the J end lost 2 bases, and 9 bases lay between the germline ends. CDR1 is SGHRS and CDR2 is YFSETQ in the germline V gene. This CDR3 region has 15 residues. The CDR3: CASSLASGTGNTIYF. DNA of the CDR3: TGCGCCAGCAGCTTGGCGTCAGGGACTGGAAACACCATATATTTT.

CDR3 residues: CASSAGLRTNEKLFF. Here the CDR3 DNA reads TGCGCCAGCAGTGCAGGGTTGAGAACTAATGAAAAACTGTTTTTT. The chain couples TRBV10-2 to TRBJ1-4, with TRBD1 as a possible D gene (5 bases). This CDR3 has 15 amino acids. Trimming removed 4 bases at V and 1 base at J, with 10 bases between. The germline gives CDR1 WSHSY, CDR2 SAAADI.

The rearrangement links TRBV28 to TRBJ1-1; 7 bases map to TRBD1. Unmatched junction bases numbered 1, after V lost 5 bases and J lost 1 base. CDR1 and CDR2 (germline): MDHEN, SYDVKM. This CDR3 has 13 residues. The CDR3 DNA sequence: TGTGCCAGCAGTCGGACAGGGAACACTGAAGCTTTCTTT. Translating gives CASSRTGNTEAFF.

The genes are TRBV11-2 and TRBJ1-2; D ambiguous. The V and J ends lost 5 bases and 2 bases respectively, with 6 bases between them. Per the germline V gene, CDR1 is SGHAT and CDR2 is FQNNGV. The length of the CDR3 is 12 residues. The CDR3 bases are TGTGCCAGCAGCGTACAGAACTATGGCTACACCTTC. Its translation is CASSVQNYGYTF.

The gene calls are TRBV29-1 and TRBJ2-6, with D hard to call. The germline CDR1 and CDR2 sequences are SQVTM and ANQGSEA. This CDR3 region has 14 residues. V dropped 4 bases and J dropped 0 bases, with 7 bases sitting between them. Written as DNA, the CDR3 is TGCAGCGTTGTTGAGAGCTCTGGGGCCAACGTCCTGACTTTC. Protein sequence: CSVVESSGANVLTF.

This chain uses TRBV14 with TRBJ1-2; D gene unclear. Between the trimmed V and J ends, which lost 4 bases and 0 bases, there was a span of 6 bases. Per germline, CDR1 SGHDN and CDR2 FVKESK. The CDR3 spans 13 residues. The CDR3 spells CASSLVANYGYTF. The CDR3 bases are TGTGCCAGCAGCCTCGTGGCTAACTATGGCTACACCTTC.

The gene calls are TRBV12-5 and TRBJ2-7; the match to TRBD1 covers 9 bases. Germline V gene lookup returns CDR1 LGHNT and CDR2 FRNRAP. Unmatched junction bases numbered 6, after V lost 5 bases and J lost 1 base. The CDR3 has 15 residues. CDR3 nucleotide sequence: TGTGCTAGTGGTACGGGACAGGGATCTTCCTACGAGCAGTACTTC. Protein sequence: CASGTGQGSSYEQYF.

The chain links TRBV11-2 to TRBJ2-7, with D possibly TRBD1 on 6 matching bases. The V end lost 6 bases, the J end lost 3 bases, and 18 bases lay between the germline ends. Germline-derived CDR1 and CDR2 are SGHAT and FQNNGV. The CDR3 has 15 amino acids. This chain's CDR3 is CASRTFRDINYEQYF. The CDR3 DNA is TGTGCCAGCAGAACTTTCCGGGACATAAACTACGAGCAGTACTTC.

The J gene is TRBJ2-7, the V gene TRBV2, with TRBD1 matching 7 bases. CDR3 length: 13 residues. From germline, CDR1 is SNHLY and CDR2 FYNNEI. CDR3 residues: CASGDRVQLERYV. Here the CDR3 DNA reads TGTGCCAGCGGAGACAGGGTTCAACTAGAGCGGTACGTC.

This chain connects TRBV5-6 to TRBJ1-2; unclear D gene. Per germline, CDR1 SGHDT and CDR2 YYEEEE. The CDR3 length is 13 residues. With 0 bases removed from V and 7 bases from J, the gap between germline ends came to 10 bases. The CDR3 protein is CASSLVFAGGYTF. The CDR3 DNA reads TGTGCCAGCAGCTTGGTCTTTGCTGGTGGCTACACCTTC.